The 17 T cell receptor beta chains below all came from one sample that was sequenced in a study of blood T cell repertoires in COVID-19 (dated by TCRdb to 2020 to 2022). Libraries came from the immunoSEQ multiplex PCR assay. This is the immuneACCESS table as TCRdb keeps it, with only in-frame sequences that have V and J called. A part of the clones is gone; compared with another copy, unresolved V genes explain less than half, and the rest is unexplained. For this sample there are tens of thousands of clones; about 87% appear just once. The top ten clones comprise about 9.6% of the sample. Sequencing used peripheral blood. The origin of the receptors is a human donor in a cohort sampled during active COVID-19.

The rearrangement uses TRBV11-2 and TRBJ1-2; D possibly corresponds to TRBD1 (6 bases). The germline V and J ends were trimmed by 5 bases and 0 bases, with 13 bases remaining between them. This CDR3 comprises 15 residues. Germline-derived CDR1 and CDR2 are SGHAT and FQNNGV. CDR3 bases: TGTGCCAGCAGCCTCACAGGGATACCTAACTATGGCTACACCTTC. This codes for CASSLTGIPNYGYTF.

This chain connects TRBV6-6 to TRBJ1-5; D gene uncertain. The germline gives CDR1 MNHNY, CDR2 SVGAGI (reference sequence). The CDR3 is 14 amino acids. V shed 6 bases and J shed 1 base, with 10 bases lying between them. DNA of the CDR3: TGTGCCAGCAGCGGTCCAGGCAGCAATCAGCCCCAGCATTTT. Its translation is CASSGPGSNQPQHF.

This chain connects TRBV9 to TRBJ1-2; 7 positions match TRBD1. The CDR3 is 14 residues long. CDR1 is SGDLS and CDR2 is YYNGEE in the germline V gene. V shed 4 bases and J 4 bases; nucleotides not matched to a gene: 7. The CDR3 DNA follows: TGTGCCAGCAGCATCACGACAGGGACCTATGGCTACACCTTC. Translated, it gives CASSITTGTYGYTF.

The chain uses TRBV27 and TRBJ1-1; D possibly corresponds to TRBD1 (6 bases). CDR1 MNHEY and CDR2 SMNVEV come from the germline V gene (reference sequence). This CDR3 is built from 13 residues. V was pared by 6 bases and J by 6 bases, with 14 bases between. In nucleotides, the CDR3 is TGTGCCAGCAGAAAACAGGGAATTGCTGAAGCTTTCTTT. It specifies CASRKQGIAEAFF.

The rearrangement joins TRBV23-1 to TRBJ1-5; D perhaps matches TRBD1 (5 bases). TRBV23-1 is marked as an open reading frame, function uncertain. The CDR3 extends over 17 amino acids. Trimming left V 2 bases short and J 2 bases short, with 16 bases between. The CDR3 here is CASSQRVRDRGNQPQHF. The CDR3 DNA reads as TGCGCCAGCAGTCAACGGGTCAGGGATCGGGGCAATCAGCCCCAGCATTTT.

The gene calls are TRBV4-1 and TRBJ2-1; 12 bases are a match to TRBD2. This CDR3 spans 16 amino acids. In germline, CDR1 is MGHRA, CDR2 YSYEKL. The junction had 2 bases not matched to a gene; V was cut back by 1 base and J by 4 bases. CDR3: CASSQGTSGVYNEQFF. The DNA for the CDR3 is TGCGCCAGCAGCCAAGGGACTAGCGGGGTATACAATGAGCAGTTCTTC.

There are a few counts of this clone. The V and J genes are TRBV6-1 and TRBJ1-5; no definite D call. The CDR3 runs to 14 residues. Germline lookup yields CDR1 MNHNS and CDR2 SASEGT. V lost 2 bases and J lost 5, with 10 bases in between. The chain's CDR3 is CASSEWAQDQPQHF. CDR3 bases: TGTGCCAGCAGTGAATGGGCACAAGATCAGCCCCAGCATTTT.

The chain combines TRBV6-5 with TRBJ2-5, with 10 bases identical to TRBD2. The CDR3 runs to 15 residues. Germline CDR1 is MNHEY and CDR2 is SVGAGI. V shed 5 bases and J 7 bases; nucleotides not matched to a gene: 10. CDR3 loop: CASSRSGGASGTQYF. The CDR3 nucleotides read TGTGCCAGCAGTAGGAGCGGGGGGGCCTCGGGGACCCAGTACTTC.

The V gene is TRBV5-8, the J gene TRBJ2-3, with D possibly being TRBD2 (6 bases). The CDR3 runs to 16 residues. CDR1 and CDR2 (germline): SGHTS, YDEGEE. V was shortened by 5 bases and J by 0 bases, with 16 bases between the two germline ends. In nucleotides, the CDR3 is TGTGCCAGCAGTTCCCCGGGACTCCTAAGCACAGATACGCAGTATTTT. This encodes CASSSPGLLSTDTQYF.

The table lists this clone with many counts. The chain links TRBV5-1 to TRBJ2-1; 9 bases match TRBD1. J was trimmed by 5 bases and V by 0 bases; bases with no gene match: 3. The germline gives CDR1 SGHRS, CDR2 YFSETQ. This CDR3 is 15 amino acids long. The CDR3 DNA reads as TGCGCCAGCAGCTTGGGGGACAGGGAAGACAATGAGCAGTTCTTC. Protein: CASSLGDREDNEQFF.

CDR3 sequence reads: CASSLDPWTSGRQQETQYF. The CDR3 bases are TGTGCCAGCAGCTTGGATCCCTGGACTAGCGGGAGGCAGCAAGAGACCCAGTACTTC. J is TRBJ2-5 and V is TRBV5-6; 14 bases align to TRBD2. The CDR3 is 19 residues long. V was clipped by 0 bases and J by 2 bases; unmatched bases: 9. Germline assignment: CDR1 SGHDT and CDR2 YYEEEE.

This clone is a singleton in its sample. The chain employs TRBV5-1 and TRBJ1-3, with 9 bases identical to TRBD1. The CDR3 extends over 19 amino acids. Per the germline V gene, CDR1 is SGHRS and CDR2 is YFSETQ. The junction had 14 bases not matched to a gene; V was cut back by 4 bases and J by 0 bases. As DNA, the CDR3 is TGCGCCAGCAGCCCGGGACAGGGTCTAGCACTGAGCTCTGGAAACACCATATATTTT. The encoded protein is CASSPGQGLALSSGNTIYF.

The table lists this clone with a count of one. The rearrangement joins TRBV7-9 to TRBJ1-1; no clear D. Per germline, CDR1 SEHNR and CDR2 FQNEAQ (reference sequence). Deletions cut 5 bases from V and 9 bases from J, with 13 bases between. The CDR3 is 12 residues long. CDR3 bases: TGTGCCAGCAGCCTAAGTCGAGAGCAAGCTTTCTTT. It codes for CASSLSREQAFF. The complete variable domain, with remaining parts taken from reference TRBV7-9 and TRBJ1-1, reads DTGVSQNPRHKITKRGQNVTFRCDPISEHNRLYWYRQTLGQGPEFLTYFQNEAQLEKSRLLSDRFSAERPKGSFSTLEIQRTEQGDSAMYLCASSLSREQAFFGQGTRLTVV.

The V and J genes are TRBV4-1 and TRBJ2-2; D possibly corresponds to TRBD2 (5 bases). V was cut by 4 bases and J by 7 bases, with 13 bases left in between. CDR3 length equals 14 residues. Germline CDR1 MGHRA, CDR2 YSYEKL. This chain's CDR3 is CASSRRQEGGELFF. CDR3 coding DNA: TGCGCCAGCAGCCGCCGCCAAGAGGGCGGGGAGCTGTTTTTT.

The chain has TRBV5-6 and TRBJ2-7; 9 bases match TRBD2. V trimming: 4 bases; J trimming: 5 bases; junction bases outside the gene matches: 13. CDR3 length: 16 amino acids. Germline CDR1 SGHDT, CDR2 YYEEEE. Here the CDR3 DNA reads TGTGCCAGCAGCGGATCCTTGTTAGCGGGAGTGGACGAGCAGTACTTC. The encoded protein is CASSGSLLAGVDEQYF.

This rearrangement joins TRBV7-2 to TRBJ2-1; TRBD2 is a possible D gene (5 bases). CDR3 length equals 15 residues. V shed 5 bases and J shed 0 bases, with 11 bases lying between them. CDR1 and CDR2 (germline): SGHTA, FQGNSA. DNA for the CDR3: TGTGCCAGCAGCCGGGGATTCAGCTCCTACAATGAGCAGTTCTTC. Protein sequence: CASSRGFSSYNEQFF.

The chain is built from TRBV19 and TRBJ1-5; 9 bases are a match to TRBD1. Germline V gene data show CDR1 as LNHDA and CDR2 as SQIVND (reference sequence). Losses at the gene ends were 3 bases for V and 1 base for J; bases not matched to a gene: 1. The CDR3 is 15 residues long. The CDR3 region is CASSMDRGSNQPQHF. CDR3 nucleotide sequence: TGTGCCAGTAGTATGGACAGGGGAAGCAATCAGCCCCAGCATTTT.